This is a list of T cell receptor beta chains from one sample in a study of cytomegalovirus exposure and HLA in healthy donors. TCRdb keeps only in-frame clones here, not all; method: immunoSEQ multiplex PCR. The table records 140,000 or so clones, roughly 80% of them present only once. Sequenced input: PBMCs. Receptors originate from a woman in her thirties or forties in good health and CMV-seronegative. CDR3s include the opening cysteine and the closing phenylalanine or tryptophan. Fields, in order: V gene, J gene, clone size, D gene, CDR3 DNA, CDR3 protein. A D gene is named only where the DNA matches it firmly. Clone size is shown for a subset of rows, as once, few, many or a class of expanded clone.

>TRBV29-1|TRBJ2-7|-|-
TGCAGCGTTGAATCCTCCGGGAGAGGTTCCCACGAGCAGTACTTC
CSVESSGRGSHEQYF
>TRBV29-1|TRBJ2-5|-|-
TGCAGCGTTGGGGGGGACAGCCAAGAGACCCAGTACTTC
CSVGGDSQETQYF
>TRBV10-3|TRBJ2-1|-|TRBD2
TGTGCCATCAGGGCTAGCGGTCTAGGGCAGTTCTTC
CAIRASGLGQFF
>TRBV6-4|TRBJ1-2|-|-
TGTGCCAGCAGTGTATCGGAGGAAGTTAGTGGCTACACCTTC
CASSVSEEVSGYTF
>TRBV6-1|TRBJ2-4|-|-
TGTGCCAGCAGAGGGGGTGGGTCCAAAAACATTCAGTACTTC
CASRGGGSKNIQYF
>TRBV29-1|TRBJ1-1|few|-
TGCAGCGTTGACGGCAGGGAGGGAACTGAAGCTTTCTTT
CSVDGREGTEAFF
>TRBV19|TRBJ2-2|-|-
TGTGCCACCCAAGATTATAGCACCGGGGAGCTGTTTTTT
CATQDYSTGELFF
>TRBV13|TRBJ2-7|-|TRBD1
TGTGCCAGCAGTTTCGGGACAGGCCTCCCCAGGGACCACGAGCAGTACTTC
CASSFGTGLPRDHEQYF
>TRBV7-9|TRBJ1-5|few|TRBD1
TGTGCCAGCAGCTTAGACAGGGGGAATCAGCCCCAGCATTTT
CASSLDRGNQPQHF
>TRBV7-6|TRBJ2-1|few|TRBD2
TGTGCCAGCAGCGGGGGGGACGGTGAGCAGTTCTTC
CASSGGDGEQFF
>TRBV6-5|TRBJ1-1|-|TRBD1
TGTGCCAGCAGTTACGACAGGGGAAGGGCTTTCTTT
CASSYDRGRAFF
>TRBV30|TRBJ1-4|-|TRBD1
TGTGCCTGCACCTGGGGACAGGGGACCGAAAAACTGTTTTTT
CACTWGQGTEKLFF
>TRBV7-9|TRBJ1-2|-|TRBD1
TGTGCCAGCAGCTATTTTACAGGGGCGGATGGCTACACCTTC
CASSYFTGADGYTF
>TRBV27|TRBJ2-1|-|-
TGTGCCAGCAGTTTATTATCCGGGTCCAATGAGCAGTTCTTC
CASSLLSGSNEQFF
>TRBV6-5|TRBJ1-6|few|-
TGTGCCAGCTCCTTGGACAGTAGGAGTTCACCCCTCCACTTT
CASSLDSRSSPLHF
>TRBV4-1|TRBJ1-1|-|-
TGCGCCAGCAGCCAAGATATTTCAAGGGGGAGCGGTGAAGCTTTCTTT
CASSQDISRGSGEAFF
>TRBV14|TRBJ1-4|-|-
TGTGCCAGCAGCCAAGGATTAGGAACAGGCCCTAACGGGGGAGAACTGTTTTTT
CASSQGLGTGPNGGELFF
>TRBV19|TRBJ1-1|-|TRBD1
TGTGCCAGCCACCTCAGGGGGCGCTTAATTGAAGCTTTCTTT
CASHLRGRLIEAFF
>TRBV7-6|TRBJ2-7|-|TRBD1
TGTGCCAGCAGCTTAAATGGACAGGGTAACAGCGGATCCGAGCAGTACTTC
CASSLNGQGNSGSEQYF
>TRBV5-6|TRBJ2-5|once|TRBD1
TGTGCCAGCAGCTCAGGACAGGGTTACCAAGAGACCCAGTACTTC
CASSSGQGYQETQYF
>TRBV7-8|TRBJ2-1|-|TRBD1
TGTGCCAGCAGGGCGACAGGGGGCTCCTACAATGAGCAGTTCTTC
CASRATGGSYNEQFF
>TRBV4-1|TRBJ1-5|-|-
TGCGCCAGCAGCCCTTGGGAGGGGGGGGTTCAGCCCCAGCATTTT
CASSPWEGGVQPQHF
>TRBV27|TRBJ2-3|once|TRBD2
TGTGCCAGCAGTTTACTAGCGGGGTCCGATACGCAGTATTTT
CASSLLAGSDTQYF
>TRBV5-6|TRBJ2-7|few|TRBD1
TGTGCCAGCAGCTTGTACAGGGGTCGCTACGAGCAGTACTTC
CASSLYRGRYEQYF
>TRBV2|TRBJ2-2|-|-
TGTGCCAGCAGTGGAACAGGGCCGAACACCGGGGAGCTGTTTTTT
CASSGTGPNTGELFF
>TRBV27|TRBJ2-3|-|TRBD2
TGTGCCAGCTCCCCGGCTAGCGGGGAGCCTATCACAGATACGCAGTATTTT
CASSPASGEPITDTQYF
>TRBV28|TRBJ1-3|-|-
TGTGCCAGCGGATCCCCCGCGGCGGGCTCTGGAAACACCATATATTTT
CASGSPAAGSGNTIYF
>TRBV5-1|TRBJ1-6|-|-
TGCGCCAGCAGCTCTCAGACCGGGACTAGGAATTCACCCCTCCACTTT
CASSSQTGTRNSPLHF
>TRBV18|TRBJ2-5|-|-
TGTGCCAGCTCACCTCCGGGAACATTGGAGACCCAGTACTTC
CASSPPGTLETQYF
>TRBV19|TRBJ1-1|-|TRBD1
TGTGCCAGTAGTCCCGGGACAGGGGCGACCACTGAAGCTTTCTTT
CASSPGTGATTEAFF
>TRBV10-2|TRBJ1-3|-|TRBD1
TGCGCCAGCAGTGACCCCGGTGACGGACAGGGGCATGGAAACACCATATATTTT
CASSDPGDGQGHGNTIYF
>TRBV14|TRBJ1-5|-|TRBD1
TGTGCCAGCAGCCCCCAGGGGGTGTATCAGCCCCAGCATTTT
CASSPQGVYQPQHF
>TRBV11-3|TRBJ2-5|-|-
TGTGCCAGCAGCGTAAGCAGGGGAGAGACCCAGTACTTC
CASSVSRGETQYF
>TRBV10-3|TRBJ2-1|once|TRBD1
TGTGCCATCAGTGGAGGACAGGGGAACAATGAGCAGTTCTTC
CAISGGQGNNEQFF
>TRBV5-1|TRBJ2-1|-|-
TGCGCCAGCAGCTGGGGAGATGAGCAGTTCTTC
CASSWGDEQFF
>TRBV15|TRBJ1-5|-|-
TGTGCCACCAGCAGACCTGATCAGCCCCAGCATTTT
CATSRPDQPQHF
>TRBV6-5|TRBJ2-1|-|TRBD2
TGTGCCAGCAGTTACTCTTTGCGGGGGGCCCACAATGAGCAGTTCTTC
CASSYSLRGAHNEQFF